This T cell receptor beta chain is drawn from a study of shared clonotypes between healthy human individuals. This CDR3 is 16 amino acids long. Germline V lookup: CDR1 SGHRS, CDR2 YFSETQ. The V end was cut by 0 bases, the J end by 4 bases, with 14 bases between. Broader study findings: The authors sampled blood alone, and tissue repertoires likely differ.

The input for sorted-subset replicate PCRs was 200 ng DNA, tens of thousands of T cell genomes. The method was immunoSEQ multiplex PCR; TCRdb's version includes in-frame clones alone and lacks a portion of them. This sample yields around 1,100,000 clones, of which roughly 80% are seen a single time; 0.89% belongs to the top ten. Remarks on this clone: Antigen unknown.

The TCR sequence derives from a young man in good health. Some clones in this sample may be carry-over from other donors' samples. The specimen sequenced was memory CD4+ T cells from PBMCs. Subset in this sample: CD45RA-negative fraction. The chain is built from TRBV5-1 and TRBJ2-1; D possibly corresponds to TRBD2 (7 bases). The CDR3 nucleotides are TGCGCCAGCAGCTTGGTCCCGGGAGGACAGTACAATGAGCAGTTCTTC. As protein: CASSLVPGGQYNEQFF.